This is a list of T cell receptor beta chains from one sample in a study of blood T cell repertoires in COVID-19. The data were produced by immunoSEQ multiplex PCR, yet TCRdb's version contains in-frame clones alone and is incomplete. The data hold under 250,000 clones, with roughly 83% observed a single time. Sequences were obtained from PBMCs or T cells enriched from blood (not recorded which). The receptors originated from a woman aged 40 to 50 with acute COVID-19. Both conserved end residues are part of each CDR3. D genes are given only for firm matches. Size values are once, few and many counts, or a class for expanded clones, and some rows have none.

j_call	v_call	clone_size	d_call	cdr3_aa
TRBJ2-7	TRBV3-1/TRBV3-2	.	.	CASSLLLGSPYEQYF
TRBJ1-2	TRBV7-2	once	TRBD1	CASSSGATGANYYGYTF
TRBJ1-5	TRBV2	.	TRBD1	CASSGFADRGLQPQHF
TRBJ2-1	TRBV30	.	TRBD2	CAWSRLAGGYNEQFF
TRBJ2-1	TRBV24-1	.	TRBD2	CATSDPSGSRDNEQFF
TRBJ1-2	TRBV12-3/TRBV12-4	once	.	CASSFSRDVAYTF
TRBJ2-6	TRBV9	.	TRBD2	CASSAAASGSSGANVLTF
TRBJ2-7	TRBV15	.	TRBD2	CATSRDYGGGAYEQYF
TRBJ1-5	TRBV9	.	.	CASSPRAGASEPQHF
TRBJ2-3	TRBV4-3	.	TRBD1	CASSQKRAGGDTQYF
TRBJ1-4	TRBV25-1	.	.	CASSGVDPGSTNEKLFF
TRBJ1-1	TRBV7-2	.	.	CASSPFPAGEAFF
TRBJ2-2	TRBV2	.	.	CASSEQGIGNTGELFF
TRBJ2-1	TRBV9	.	TRBD2	CASSVGLAGGPLGNEQFF
TRBJ2-3	TRBV7-9	.	TRBD2	CASSSSPGLGADTQYF
TRBJ1-1	TRBV10-2	.	TRBD1	CASSESNRGGMNTEAFF
TRBJ2-7	TRBV10-3	.	TRBD2	CAISEWWGTSGRSSYEQYF
TRBJ2-2	TRBV30	.	TRBD2	CARPGTRAGELFF
TRBJ2-2	TRBV4-2	.	TRBD1	CASSQEDRIAGELFF
TRBJ1-1	TRBV27	.	.	CASRITTVPNTEAFF
TRBJ1-2	TRBV28	.	TRBD1	CASSTTGTVNYGYTF
TRBJ1-1	TRBV27	.	.	CASSLYPGLNTEAFF
TRBJ2-7	TRBV6-5	.	TRBD1	CASSSPLDRAPYEQYF
TRBJ1-1	TRBV7-7	.	.	CASSFLGADHPF
TRBJ2-1	TRBV28	.	.	CASKPGLSYNEQFF
TRBJ2-2	TRBV7-3	once	TRBD2	CASSFQTSGATGELFF
TRBJ2-7	TRBV19	.	TRBD1	CASSQGQGAGEQYF
TRBJ2-7	TRBV6-5	.	.	CASRSRQSSYEQYF
TRBJ2-1	TRBV6-2/TRBV6-3	once	TRBD2	CASSYTLAGVHNEQFF
TRBJ1-1	TRBV21-1	.	.	CASSPPGTGGAGNTEAFF
TRBJ1-2	TRBV7-2	.	.	CASSPMGPYGYTF
TRBJ1-6	TRBV28	once	.	CASSLLGGNSPLHF
TRBJ2-7	TRBV5-5	.	.	CASSDSSSYEQYF
TRBJ1-5	TRBV30	.	.	CAWSEAGRGWRNQPQHF
TRBJ2-5	TRBV20-1	.	.	CSASPVAGQETQYF
TRBJ1-5	TRBV3-1/TRBV3-2	.	.	CASSQAYGGNQPQHF
TRBJ2-1	TRBV5-1	once	TRBD2	CASSPTWEGGNEQFF
TRBJ2-1	TRBV5-4	.	TRBD2	CASQRGGSYNEQFF
TRBJ2-5	TRBV19	.	.	CASSIEGRGAYQETQYF
TRBJ1-1	TRBV12-3/TRBV12-4	.	.	CASSGLGGTEAFF
TRBJ2-6	TRBV18	.	TRBD2	CASSPPGGAGANVLTF
TRBJ2-4	TRBV14	.	.	CASSRRGAKNIQYF
TRBJ1-2	TRBV29-1	.	.	CSARTDLNYGYTF
TRBJ2-5	TRBV25-1	once	.	CASSDLTTGYETQYF
TRBJ2-5	TRBV9	once	TRBD2	CASSGGTSPQETQYF
TRBJ2-1	TRBV19	.	.	CASSDNYNEQFF